Following are 5 T cell receptor beta chains from one sample sequenced in a study of human T cells and chemical hapten exposure. Time point indicated: pre-sensitization, week 0. Treatment reported: therapeutic diphenylcyclopropenone sensitization with weekly scalp DPC. It was from unfractionated whole blood that total RNA was extracted. TCRdb re-called the RACE reads with MiXCR, one entry per CDR3 protein. The data contain approximately 50,000 distinct CDR3 sequences, 9.6% of them seen just once; the ten biggest clones take up 9.5% to 10%. Sequencing was performed on whole blood, taken in connection with sensitization to the hapten diphenylcyclopropenone (DPC). Receptor source: a woman aged 25-40 years with alopecia areata. Some clones in this sample may be carry-over from other donors' samples.

This clonotype was counted at least ten times. The rearrangement uses TRBV6-1 and TRBJ1-5, with D unresolved. This CDR3 has 11 amino acids. Germline loops: CDR1 MNHNS, CDR2 SASEGT. The V end was cut by 4 bases, the J end by 6 bases, with 4 bases between. In DNA, the CDR3 is TGTGCCAGCAGTGGATTTCAGCCCCAGCATTTT. Amino acid sequence: CASSGFQPQHF.

This clonotype was seen a few times. The chain employs TRBV6-2 or TRBV6-3 and TRBJ2-3; no clear D. The ends were cut back, 2 bases at V and 1 base at J, with 13 bases in the middle. Germline-derived CDR1 and CDR2 are MNHEY and SVGEGT. The CDR3 length is 16 residues. The CDR3 nucleotides read TGTGCCAGCAGTTACCAAACCCCCCTGGGCACAGATACGCAGTATTTT. It is translated as CASSYQTPLGTDTQYF.

This clonotype was detected only a few times. The chain links TRBV27 to TRBJ2-5; unclear D gene. The CDR3 is made up of 11 amino acids. The V gene's germline CDR1 is MNHEY and CDR2 SMNVEV (reference sequence). The V gene lost 5 bases and the J gene lost 5 bases, with 6 bases spanning the gap. CDR3 loop: CASSNGETQYF. The CDR3 nucleotides read TGTGCCAGCAGTAATGGGGAGACCCAGTACTTC.

This clonotype turned up a few times. The rearrangement joins TRBV7-2 to TRBJ2-3, with D unclear. The CDR3 is 14 residues long. Per the germline V gene, CDR1 is SGHTA and CDR2 is FQGNSA. V was clipped by 1 base and J by 0 bases, with 5 bases between them. This CDR3 is CASSLDYSTDTQYF. In DNA, the CDR3 is TGTGCCAGCAGCTTAGACTATAGCACAGATACGCAGTATTTT.

There are a few counts of this clonotype. The chain carries TRBV4-2 and TRBJ2-2; D may be TRBD1 (6 bases). This CDR3 is built from 15 residues. The V gene's germline CDR1 is LGHNA and CDR2 YNFKEQ. The V gene lost 8 bases and the J gene lost 7 bases, with 20 bases spanning the gap. This chain's CDR3 is CASHPSTGKGGELFF. CDR3 DNA sequence: TGTGCCAGCCACCCGAGTACAGGGAAAGGCGGGGAGCTGTTTTTT.